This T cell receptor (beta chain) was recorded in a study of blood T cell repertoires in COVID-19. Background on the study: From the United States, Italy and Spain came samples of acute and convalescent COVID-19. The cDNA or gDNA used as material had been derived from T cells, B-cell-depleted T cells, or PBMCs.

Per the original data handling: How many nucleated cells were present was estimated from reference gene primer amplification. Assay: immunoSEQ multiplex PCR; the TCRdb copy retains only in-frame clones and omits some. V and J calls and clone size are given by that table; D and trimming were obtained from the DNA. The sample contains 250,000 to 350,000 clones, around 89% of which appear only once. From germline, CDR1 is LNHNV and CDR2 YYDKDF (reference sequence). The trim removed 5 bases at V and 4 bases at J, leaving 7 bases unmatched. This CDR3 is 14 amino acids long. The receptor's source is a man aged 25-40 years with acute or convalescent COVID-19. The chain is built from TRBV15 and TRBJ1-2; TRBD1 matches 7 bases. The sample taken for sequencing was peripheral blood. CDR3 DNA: TGTGCCACCAGCGATCCCGGGACAGTCTATGGCTACACCTTC. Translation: CATSDPGTVYGYTF.